These 14 T cell receptor beta chains originate from one sample sequenced in a study of blood T cell repertoires in COVID-19. TCRdb keeps only in-frame clones here, not all; method: immunoSEQ multiplex PCR. The repertoire includes around 240,000 clones, 70% to 90% of them detected once, and over 1.5% sits in the top ten. The specimen sequenced was PBMCs or T cells enriched from blood (not recorded which). The receptors were gathered from a woman between 50 and 59 years old who had recovered from COVID-19.

The chain uses TRBV5-6 and TRBJ2-3; D may be TRBD2 (6 bases). CDR3 length: 16 residues. Per the germline V gene, CDR1 is SGHDT and CDR2 is YYEEEE. Trimming cost V 0 bases and J 0 bases, with 11 bases left between them. This CDR3 reads CASSLGFGLSTDTQYF. The DNA for the CDR3 is TGTGCCAGCAGCTTGGGCTTCGGACTAAGCACAGATACGCAGTATTTT. The full variable domain, in which reference TRBV5-6 and TRBJ2-3 provide the parts outside the CDR3, is DAGVTQSPTHLIKTRGQQVTLRCSPKSGHDTVSWYQQALGQGPQFIFQYYEEEERQRGNFPDRFSGHQFPNYSSELNVNALLLGDSALYLCASSLGFGLSTDTQYFGPGTRLTVL.

The V gene is TRBV28, the J gene TRBJ1-5; D gene uncertain. Germline CDR1 reads MDHEN; CDR2 reads SYDVKM. V was pared by 3 bases and J by 9 bases, with 6 bases between. The CDR3 covers 11 residues. CDR3 residues: CASSFRGPQHF. CDR3 nucleotide sequence: TGTGCCAGCAGTTTTCGGGGGCCCCAGCATTTT.

This clone was counted once. V is TRBV2 and J is TRBJ1-6; TRBD1 agrees at 8 bases. Germline V CDR1 and CDR2: SNHLY, FYNNEI. The ends lost 7 bases at V and 1 base at J; junction bases unmatched: 3. CDR3 length: 15 residues. In DNA form, the CDR3 reads TGTGCCAGCAAAGACAGGGGATCCTATAATTCACCCCTCCACTTT. This codes for CASKDRGSYNSPLHF.

The chain couples TRBV6-5 to TRBJ1-2, with 9 bases matching TRBD1. CDR1 and CDR2 (germline): MNHEY, SVGAGI. V trimming: 1 base; J trimming: 10 bases; junction bases outside the gene matches: 1. The CDR3 runs to 12 residues. The CDR3 sequence is CASSYWDRDYTF. CDR3 coding DNA: TGTGCCAGCAGTTACTGGGACAGGGACTACACCTTC.

V and J are TRBV28 and TRBJ1-5, with D unresolved. Per the germline V gene, CDR1 is MDHEN and CDR2 is SYDVKM. Trimming removed 6 bases at V and 3 bases at J, with 12 bases between. This CDR3 contains 14 residues. Here the CDR3 reads CASSPWRDNQPQHF. The CDR3 DNA sequence: TGTGCCAGCAGCCCTTGGAGGGACAATCAGCCCCAGCATTTT.

This chain connects TRBV30 to TRBJ2-7; 7 bases line up with TRBD2. Germline V lookup: CDR1 GTSNPN, CDR2 SVGIG (reference sequence). The V and J ends lost 1 base and 3 bases, in that order; junction bases with no gene match: 9. The CDR3 has 15 residues. DNA for the CDR3: TGTGCCTGGAGTGGGGGGAGGGGATCTTTCTACGAGCAGTACTTC. Its translation is CAWSGGRGSFYEQYF.

The chain uses TRBV7-9 and TRBJ2-7; no clear D gene. Germline CDR1 and CDR2: SEHNR and FQNEAQ (reference sequence). Trimming shortened V by 1 base and J by 3 bases, and 4 bases separated the two germline ends. The CDR3 covers 12 residues. CDR3 bases: TGTGCCAGCAGCTTAGTAGTCTACGAGCAGTACTTC. Its translation is CASSLVVYEQYF.

The genes are TRBV18 and TRBJ1-1; 9 bases align to TRBD1. With 8 bases clipped from V and 3 bases from J, the junction kept 10 bases outside the gene matches. This CDR3 is 15 amino acids long. Germline values: CDR1 KGHSH, CDR2 LQKENI. CDR3: CASRPNRDRDTEAFF. For the CDR3, the DNA is TGTGCCAGCCGACCTAACCGGGACAGGGACACTGAAGCTTTCTTT.

The sample holds a few counts of this clone. The V gene is TRBV5-4, the J gene TRBJ2-7; D is perhaps TRBD2 (6 bases). The germline gives CDR1 SGHNT, CDR2 YYREEE (reference sequence). Trimming cost V 3 bases and J 2 bases, with 15 bases left between them. This CDR3 spans 15 amino acids. Here the CDR3 reads CASSSVAEPAYEQYF. Written as DNA, the CDR3 is TGTGCCAGCAGCTCAGTAGCGGAGCCGGCCTACGAGCAGTACTTC. Filled out from reference TRBV5-4 and TRBJ2-7, the complete variable domain reads ETGVTQSPTHLIKTRGQQVTLRCSSQSGHNTVSWYQQALGQGPQFIFQYYREEENGRGNFPPRFSGLQFPNYSSELNVNALELDDSALYLCASSSVAEPAYEQYFGPGTRLTVT.

V and J are TRBV3-1 (or the pseudogene TRBV3-2) and TRBJ2-1; no definite D call. Germline V CDR1 and CDR2: LGHDT, YNNKEL (reference sequence). The CDR3 extends over 13 amino acids. Between the trimmed V and J ends, which lost 0 bases and 8 bases, there was a span of 8 bases. The CDR3: CASSQDPSDEQFF. DNA for the CDR3: TGTGCCAGCAGCCAAGATCCTAGTGATGAGCAGTTCTTC.

This chain connects TRBV2 to TRBJ2-1; the D gene is possibly TRBD2 (5 bases). V was pared by 6 bases and J by 6 bases, with 15 bases between. Germline CDR1 SNHLY, CDR2 FYNNEI. The CDR3 runs 14 residues. The CDR3: CASRADGKGNEQFF. CDR3 sequence (DNA): TGTGCCAGCAGGGCCGACGGGAAGGGCAATGAGCAGTTCTTC.

This sequence joins TRBV3-1 (or the pseudogene TRBV3-2) and TRBJ2-7; 11 nucleotides line up with TRBD2. The V gene end was trimmed by 4 bases and the J gene end by 5 bases; junction bases not matched to a gene: 4. Germline V gene sequence: CDR1 LGHDT, CDR2 YNNKEL (reference sequence). The length of the CDR3 is 14 residues. The CDR3 region is CASSLLAGEHEQYF. The DNA of the CDR3 is TGTGCCAGCAGCCTACTAGCGGGAGAACACGAGCAGTACTTC.

V and J are TRBV5-1 and TRBJ2-7; TRBD1 is a possible D gene (5 bases). The V gene lost 5 bases and the J gene lost 7 bases, with 13 bases spanning the gap. CDR1 is SGHRS, CDR2 YFSETQ, per germline. The CDR3 is 12 amino acids. CDR3 DNA: TGCGCCAGCAGTATCGAATCAGGGGAGCAGTACTTC. Translated, it gives CASSIESGEQYF.

The chain recombines TRBV27 with TRBJ2-5, with unresolved D. From germline, CDR1 is MNHEY and CDR2 SMNVEV (reference sequence). The CDR3 consists of 12 residues. Trimming removed 7 bases at V and 1 base at J, with 7 bases between. CDR3 nucleotides: TGTGCCAGCACCGTTCGCCAAGAGACCCAGTACTTC. This sequence encodes CASTVRQETQYF.